This TCR beta chain came from a study of blood T cell repertoires in COVID-19. Overall study context: Donors in the United States, Italy and Spain gave samples during acute or convalescent COVID-19.

Measured with immunoSEQ multiplex PCR; TCRdb has only the in-frame clones, and not every one. This sample has under 80,000 clones, with 76% found just once. Seattle researchers signed up patients amid active infection and tracked them longitudinally. This CDR3 comprises 14 residues. V was pared by 4 bases and J by 4 bases, with 4 bases of the junction left unmatched. Germline V gives CDR1 SGHRS, CDR2 YFSETQ. The clonotype originates from a man aged 55 to 70 with COVID-19, enrolled during active disease. The chain couples TRBV5-1 to TRBJ2-2; TRBD1 matches at 7 bases. The sample was peripheral blood. CDR3 nucleotides: TGCGCCAGCAGCATCGACAGGGCCACCGGGGAGCTGTTTTTT. The encoded protein is CASSIDRATGELFF.